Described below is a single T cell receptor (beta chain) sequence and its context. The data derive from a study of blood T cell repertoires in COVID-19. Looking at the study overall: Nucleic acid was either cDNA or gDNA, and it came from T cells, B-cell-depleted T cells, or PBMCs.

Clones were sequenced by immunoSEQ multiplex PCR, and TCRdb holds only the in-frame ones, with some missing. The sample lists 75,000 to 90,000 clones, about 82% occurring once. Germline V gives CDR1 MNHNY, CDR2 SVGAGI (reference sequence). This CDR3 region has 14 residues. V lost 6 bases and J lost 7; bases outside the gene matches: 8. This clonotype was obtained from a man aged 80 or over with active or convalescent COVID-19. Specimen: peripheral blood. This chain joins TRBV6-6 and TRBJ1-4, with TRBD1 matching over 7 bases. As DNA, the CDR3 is TGTGCCAGCAGAAATCCGGGACAGACTGAAAAACTGTTTTTT. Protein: CASRNPGQTEKLFF.